This T cell receptor (beta chain) was profiled in a study of shared clonotypes between healthy human individuals. Study-wide findings and caveats: The diversity represented, both genetic and in exposure history, was limited by few donors. The naive CD4 repertoires of a handful of donors were compared, and around 4.7% of clonotypes were shared.

The CDR3 is made up of 16 amino acids. The V gene lost 5 bases and the J gene lost 0 bases, with 13 bases spanning the gap. CDR1 and CDR2 from the germline V gene are SEHNR and FQNEAQ (reference sequence). CD45RO-negative cells were positively selected for CCR7, leaving out terminally differentiated effector memory CD45RA+ cells. All the donors were Caucasian adults who lived in Nashville, Tennessee. Template for every sorted-subset replicate PCR totaled about 0.2 ug DNA, approximately 30,000 T cell genomes. Data came from immunoSEQ multiplex PCR; TCRdb stores just in-frame clones and leaves some out. The sample holds some 2,100,000 clones, under 95% seen once. Note on this clone: Its specificity is not known.

Sequenced sample: naive CD8+ T cells from PBMCs. V usage is TRBV7-9 and J usage is TRBJ1-4; D ambiguous. This clonotype was sampled from a young man in good health. Some clones in this sample may be carry-over from other donors' samples. The CDR3 DNA reads TGTGCCAGCAGCCCCGGGGAGGCGACAACTAATGAAAAACTGTTTTTT. It is translated as CASSPGEATTNEKLFF.